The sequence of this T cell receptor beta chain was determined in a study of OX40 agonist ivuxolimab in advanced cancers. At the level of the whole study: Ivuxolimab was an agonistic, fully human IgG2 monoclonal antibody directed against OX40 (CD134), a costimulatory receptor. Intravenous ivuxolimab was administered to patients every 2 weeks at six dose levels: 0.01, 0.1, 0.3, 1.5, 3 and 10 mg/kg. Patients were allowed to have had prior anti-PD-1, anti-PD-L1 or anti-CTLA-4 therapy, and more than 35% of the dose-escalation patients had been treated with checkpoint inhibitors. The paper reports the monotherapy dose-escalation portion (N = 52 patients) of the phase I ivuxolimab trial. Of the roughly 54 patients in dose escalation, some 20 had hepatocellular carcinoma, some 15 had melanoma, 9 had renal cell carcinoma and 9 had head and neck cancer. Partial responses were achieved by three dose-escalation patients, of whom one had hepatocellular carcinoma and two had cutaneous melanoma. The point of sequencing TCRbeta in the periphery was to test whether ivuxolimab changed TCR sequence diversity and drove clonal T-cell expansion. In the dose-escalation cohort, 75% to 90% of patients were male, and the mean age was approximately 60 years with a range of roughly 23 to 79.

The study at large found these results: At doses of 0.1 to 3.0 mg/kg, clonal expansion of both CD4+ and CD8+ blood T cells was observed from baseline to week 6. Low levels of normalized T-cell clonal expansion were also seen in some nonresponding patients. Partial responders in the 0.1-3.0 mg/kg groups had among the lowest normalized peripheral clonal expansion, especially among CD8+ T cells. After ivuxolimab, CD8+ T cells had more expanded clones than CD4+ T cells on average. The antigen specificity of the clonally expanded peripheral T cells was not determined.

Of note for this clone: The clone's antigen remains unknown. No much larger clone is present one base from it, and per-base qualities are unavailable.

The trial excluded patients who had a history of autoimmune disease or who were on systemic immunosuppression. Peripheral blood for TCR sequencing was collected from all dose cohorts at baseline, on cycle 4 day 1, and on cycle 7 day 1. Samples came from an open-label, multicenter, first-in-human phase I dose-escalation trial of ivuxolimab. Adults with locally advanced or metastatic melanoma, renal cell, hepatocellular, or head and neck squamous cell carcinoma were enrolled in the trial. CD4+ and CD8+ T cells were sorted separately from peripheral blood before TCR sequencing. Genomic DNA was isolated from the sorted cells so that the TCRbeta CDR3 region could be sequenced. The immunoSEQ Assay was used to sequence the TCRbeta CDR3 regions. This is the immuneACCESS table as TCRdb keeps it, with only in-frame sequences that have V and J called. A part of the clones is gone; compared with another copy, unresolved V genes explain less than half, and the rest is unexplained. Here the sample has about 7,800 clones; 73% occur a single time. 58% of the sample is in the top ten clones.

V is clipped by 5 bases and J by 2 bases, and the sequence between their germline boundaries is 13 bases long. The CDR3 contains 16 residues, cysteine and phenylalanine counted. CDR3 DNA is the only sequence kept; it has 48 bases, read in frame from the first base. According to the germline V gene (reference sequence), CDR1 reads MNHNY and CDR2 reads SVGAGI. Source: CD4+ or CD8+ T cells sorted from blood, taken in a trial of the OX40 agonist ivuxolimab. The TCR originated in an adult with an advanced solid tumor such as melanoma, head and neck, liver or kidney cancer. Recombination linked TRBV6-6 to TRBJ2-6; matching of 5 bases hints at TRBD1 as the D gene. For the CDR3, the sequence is CASSPIGETGANVLTF. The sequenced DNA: TGTGCCAGCAGTCCCATAGGGGAAACTGGGGCCAACGTCCTGACTTTC.